These T cell receptor beta chains were read from a single sample in a study of CD8 T cells in Susac syndrome. TCRdb redid the calling of the immunoSEQ multiplex PCR reads with MiXCR, one entry per CDR3 protein. The profile shows 330,000 or so distinct CDR3 sequences, approximately 89% of them singletons. Sequencing input: CD8+ T cells from PBMCs. Receptor source: a human donor with multiple sclerosis. CDR3s leave out the opening cysteine and the closing phenylalanine or tryptophan.

V gene	J gene	CDR3 length	CDR3 protein
TRBV7-2	TRBJ2-7	13	ASSPSLTLSYEQY
TRBV30	TRBJ1-1	13	AWGDRGLWNTEAF
TRBV7-8	TRBJ1-5	15	ASSLSLGEGGGQPQH
TRBV14	TRBJ1-5	12	ASSQDPGAQPQH
TRBV7-2	TRBJ2-7	12	ASSSRTIPYEQY
TRBV27	TRBJ2-1	15	ASSLGGLAVTYNEQF
TRBV4-1	TRBJ2-3	13	ASSLDPRGTDTQY
TRBV4-3	TRBJ1-5	12	ASSQYRSNQPQH
TRBV7-2	TRBJ2-7	16	ASSLGFSGTSLYYEQY
TRBV7-2	TRBJ2-7	12	ASTPFQGHYEQY
TRBV7-9	TRBJ2-7	11	ASTPGQLYEQY
TRBV10-3	TRBJ2-5	15	AISVRGGFPYQETQY
TRBV7-3	TRBJ2-2	13	ASSSTSGLTGELF
TRBV20-1	TRBJ2-5	14	SARDVLVVDQETQY
TRBV29-1	TRBJ1-1	11	SVEKGTNTEAF
TRBV20-1	TRBJ1-6	12	SALADRGSSPLH
TRBV19	TRBJ2-3	15	ASSIITARGSTDTQY
TRBV28	TRBJ2-2	10	ASEVYNGELF
TRBV25-1	TRBJ1-1	12	ASSLQGGDTEAF
TRBV15	TRBJ1-2	12	ATSPRTGGDGYT
TRBV7-2	TRBJ1-2	11	ASREDRVYGYT
TRBV28	TRBJ1-2	11	ASKATGFYGYT
TRBV5-6	TRBJ1-4	13	ASSLVWDGNEKLF
TRBV12-3/TRBV12-4	TRBJ2-3	11	ASSFLTTDTQY
TRBV27	TRBJ2-7	12	ASSAGTGFYEQY
TRBV6-4	TRBJ1-2	10	ASSDPDYGYT
TRBV29-1	TRBJ2-7	10	SVGQGIYEQY
TRBV11-2	TRBJ2-5	12	ASSLWASEETQY
TRBV6-5	TRBJ2-2	11	ASQDIEHGELF
TRBV3-1	TRBJ2-3	14	ASSQDLGMGTDTQY
TRBV4-3	TRBJ1-6	14	ASSRDRGFYNSPLH
TRBV29-1	TRBJ2-3	12	SVEEQFLSDTQY
TRBV20-1	TRBJ2-3	14	SARDPEGLFTDTQY
TRBV12-5	TRBJ2-1	13	ASATADGGWNEQF
TRBV2	TRBJ2-2	10	ASSPGVGELF
TRBV6-2/TRBV6-3	TRBJ1-5	12	ASSGWSSNQPQH
TRBV19	TRBJ2-7	11	ASSHGHAYEQY
TRBV20-1	TRBJ2-7	14	SAIRKGRTLSYEQY
TRBV20-1	TRBJ2-3	14	SARDSGRESTDTQY
TRBV19	TRBJ2-5	11	ASSARTGGPMY
TRBV7-2	TRBJ2-1	13	ASSPDPGSYNEQF
TRBV2	TRBJ1-2	12	ASSMSGGNYGYT
TRBV27	TRBJ1-1	12	ASSLSWQDYEAF
TRBV30	TRBJ2-7	12	AWSVQRGVHEQY
TRBV4-3	TRBJ2-1	15	ASSQDGRGSSYNEQF
TRBV12-3/TRBV12-4	TRBJ1-4	11	ASTPGNYEKLF
TRBV12-3/TRBV12-4	TRBJ2-1	11	ASSLTSVAGQF
TRBV11-1	TRBJ1-1	15	ASSSPRGVRVNTEAF
TRBV4-3	TRBJ2-1	13	ASSQVIRADNEQF
TRBV12-3/TRBV12-4	TRBJ2-7	11	ASSPVSPYEQY
TRBV28	TRBJ2-7	13	ASSFIYQGAYEQY
TRBV14	TRBJ2-2	16	ASSQDYQGATTPRELF
TRBV28	TRBJ2-7	13	ASSLPTGAPSEQY
TRBV30	TRBJ2-1	9	AWSVGNEQF
TRBV3-1	TRBJ2-7	13	ASSQLGGGTMEQY
TRBV11-1	TRBJ2-7	14	ASSPLEGTGYSEQY